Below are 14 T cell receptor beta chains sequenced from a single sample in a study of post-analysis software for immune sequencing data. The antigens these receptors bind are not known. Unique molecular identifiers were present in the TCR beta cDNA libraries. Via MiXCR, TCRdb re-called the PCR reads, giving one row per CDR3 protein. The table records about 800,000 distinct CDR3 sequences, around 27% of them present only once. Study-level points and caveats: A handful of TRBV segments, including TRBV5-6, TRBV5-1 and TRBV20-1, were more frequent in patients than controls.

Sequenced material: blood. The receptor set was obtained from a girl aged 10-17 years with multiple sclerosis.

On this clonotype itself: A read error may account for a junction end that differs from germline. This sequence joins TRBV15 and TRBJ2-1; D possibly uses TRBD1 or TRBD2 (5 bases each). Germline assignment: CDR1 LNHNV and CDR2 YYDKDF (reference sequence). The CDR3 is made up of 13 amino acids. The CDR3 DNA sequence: TGTGCCACCGGCTGGGGGAGATACAATGAGCGGTTCTTC. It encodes CATGWGRYNERFF. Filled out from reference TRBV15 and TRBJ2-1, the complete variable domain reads DAMVIQNPRYQVTQFGKPVTLSCSQTLNHNVMYWYQQKSSQAPKLLFHYYDKDFNNEADTPDNFQSRRPNTSFCFLDIRSPGLGDTAMYLCATGWGRYNERFFGPGTRLTVL.

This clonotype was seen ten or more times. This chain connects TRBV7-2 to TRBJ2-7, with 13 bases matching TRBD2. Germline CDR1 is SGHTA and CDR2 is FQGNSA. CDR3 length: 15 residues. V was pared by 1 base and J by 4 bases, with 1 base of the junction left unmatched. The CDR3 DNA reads TGTGCCAGCAGCTTAGGGACTAGCGGGAGATACGAGCAGTACTTC. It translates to CASSLGTSGRYEQYF.

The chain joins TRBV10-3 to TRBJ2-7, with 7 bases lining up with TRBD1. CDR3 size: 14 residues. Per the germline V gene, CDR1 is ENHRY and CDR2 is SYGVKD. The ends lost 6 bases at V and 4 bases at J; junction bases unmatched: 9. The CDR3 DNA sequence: TGTGCCATCAGGGCCACAGGGGTCTCTTACGAGCAGTACTTC. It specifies CAIRATGVSYEQYF.

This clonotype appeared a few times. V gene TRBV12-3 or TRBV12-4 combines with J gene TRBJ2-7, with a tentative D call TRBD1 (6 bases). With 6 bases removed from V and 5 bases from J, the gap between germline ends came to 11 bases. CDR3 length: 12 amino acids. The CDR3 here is CASSPDRHEQYF. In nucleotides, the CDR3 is TGTGCCAGCAGCCCCGACAGGCACGAGCAGTACTTC.

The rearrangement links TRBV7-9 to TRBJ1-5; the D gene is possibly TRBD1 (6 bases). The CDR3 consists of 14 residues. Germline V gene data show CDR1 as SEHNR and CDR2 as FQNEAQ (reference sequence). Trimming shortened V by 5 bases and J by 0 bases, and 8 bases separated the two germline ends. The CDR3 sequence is CASSQGFSNQPQHF. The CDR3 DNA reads TGTGCCAGCAGCCAGGGGTTTAGCAATCAGCCCCAGCATTTT.

CDR3 nucleotide sequence: TGTGCCAGCCGCCCCACCGGCAGGGACAAAGGTTACACCTTC. Its protein product is CASRPTGRDKGYTF. The genes are TRBV28 and TRBJ1-2; TRBD1 might be the D (6 bases). V was cut by 8 bases and J by 11 bases, with 24 bases left in between. Germline CDR1 MDHEN, CDR2 SYDVKM. The CDR3 spans 14 residues.

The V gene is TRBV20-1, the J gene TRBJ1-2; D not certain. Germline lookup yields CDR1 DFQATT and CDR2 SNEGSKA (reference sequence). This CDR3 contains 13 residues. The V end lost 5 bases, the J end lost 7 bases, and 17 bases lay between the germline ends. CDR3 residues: CSAPPSGVGGYTF. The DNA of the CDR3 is TGCAGTGCTCCTCCTTCCGGGGTTGGTGGCTACACCTTC.

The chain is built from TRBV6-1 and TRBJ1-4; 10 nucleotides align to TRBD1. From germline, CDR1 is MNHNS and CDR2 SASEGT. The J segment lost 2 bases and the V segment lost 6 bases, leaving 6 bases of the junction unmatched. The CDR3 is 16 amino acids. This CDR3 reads CASRLTGGQTNEKLFF. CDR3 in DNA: TGTGCCAGCAGGCTGACAGGGGGCCAGACTAATGAAAAACTGTTTTTT.

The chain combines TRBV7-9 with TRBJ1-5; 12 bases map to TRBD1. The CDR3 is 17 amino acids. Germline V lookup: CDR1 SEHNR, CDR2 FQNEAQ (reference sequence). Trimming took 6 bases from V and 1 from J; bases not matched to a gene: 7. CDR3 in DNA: TGTGCCAGCAGTCCGGGACAGGGGGCTCAGAGCAATCAGCCCCAGCATTTT. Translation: CASSPGQGAQSNQPQHF.

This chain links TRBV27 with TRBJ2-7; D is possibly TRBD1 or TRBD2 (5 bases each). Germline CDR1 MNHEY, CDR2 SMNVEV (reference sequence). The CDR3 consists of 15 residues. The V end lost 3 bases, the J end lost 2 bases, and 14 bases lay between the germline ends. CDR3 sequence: CASSFTGTGTYEQYF. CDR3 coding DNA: TGTGCCAGCAGTTTTACCGGGACGGGCACCTACGAGCAGTACTTC.

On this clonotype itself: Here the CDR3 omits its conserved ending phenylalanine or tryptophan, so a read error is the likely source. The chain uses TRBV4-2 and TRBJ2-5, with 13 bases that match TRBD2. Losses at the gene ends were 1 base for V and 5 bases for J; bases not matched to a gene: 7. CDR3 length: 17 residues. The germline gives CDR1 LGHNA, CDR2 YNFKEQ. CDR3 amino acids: CASSQGTSGGTEETQYL. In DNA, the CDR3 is TGTGCCAGCAGCCAAGGGACTAGCGGGGGTACGGAGGAGACCCAGTACCTC.

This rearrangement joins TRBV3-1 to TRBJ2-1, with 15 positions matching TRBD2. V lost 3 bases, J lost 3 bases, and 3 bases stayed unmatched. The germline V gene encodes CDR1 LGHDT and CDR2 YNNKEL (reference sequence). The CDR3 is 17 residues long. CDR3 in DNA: TGTGCCAGCAGCCAGGGACTAGCGGGAGGCAACTACAATGAGCAGTTCTTC. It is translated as CASSQGLAGGNYNEQFF.

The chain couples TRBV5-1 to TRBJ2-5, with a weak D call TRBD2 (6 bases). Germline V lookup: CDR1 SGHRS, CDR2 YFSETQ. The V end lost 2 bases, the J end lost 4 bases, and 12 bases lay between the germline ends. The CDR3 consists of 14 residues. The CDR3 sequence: CASSLNDGGETQYF. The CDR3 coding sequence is TGCGCCAGCAGCTTAAATGACGGGGGAGAGACCCAGTACTTC.

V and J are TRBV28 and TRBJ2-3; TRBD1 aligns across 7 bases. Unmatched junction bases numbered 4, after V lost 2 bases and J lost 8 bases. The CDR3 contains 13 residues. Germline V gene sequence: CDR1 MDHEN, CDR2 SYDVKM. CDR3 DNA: TGTGCCAGCAGTTTAAGTCCAGGGGGTACGCAGTATTTT. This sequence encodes CASSLSPGGTQYF.